A selection of T cell receptor beta chains follows, all from one sample in a study of Ad26.COV2.S vaccination and SARS-CoV-2 variants. Sequencing used immunoSEQ multiplex PCR; TCRdb keeps in-frame clones, though not all of them. The sample contains about 680,000 clones, 70% to 90% of which appear only once. Sequencing was performed on peripheral blood, taken in a trial of Ad26.COV2.S vaccine versus placebo. These receptors all come from a person aged 18 to 59 who received the Ad26.COV2.S COVID-19 vaccine or a placebo. The CDR3 runs from the conserved cysteine through the conserved F or W. The order of the fields is J gene, clone size, D gene, V gene, CDR3 protein, CDR3 DNA. The D gene is left open where the match is weak. Some rows have no size entry. The others give once, few or many, or a class for an expanded clone.

>TRBJ1-5|.|.|TRBV19
CASSIHSIEGDQPQHF
TGTGCCAGTAGTATCCACAGTATCGAGGGGGATCAGCCCCAGCATTTT
>TRBJ1-4|once|.|TRBV4-3
CASSHGIHENEKLFF
TGCGCCAGCAGCCACGGCATCCATGAGAATGAAAAACTGTTTTTT
>TRBJ1-5|.|.|TRBV19
CASSINGDRGGNQPQHF
TGTGCCAGTAGTATAAACGGGGATCGGGGAGGCAATCAGCCCCAGCATTTT
>TRBJ1-6|.|.|TRBV3-1/TRBV3-2
CASSQYRTGNSPLHF
TGTGCCAGCAGCCAGTACAGGACGGGAAATTCACCCCTCCACTTT
>TRBJ1-5|.|.|TRBV7-2
CASSLVQGSGQPQHF
TGTGCCAGCAGCTTAGTCCAGGGTTCAGGTCAGCCCCAGCATTTT
>TRBJ1-2|.|.|TRBV4-3
CASSQDRRGAGGYTF
TGCGCCAGCAGCCAAGATAGGCGAGGGGCTGGGGGCTACACCTTC
>TRBJ2-5|once|.|TRBV18
CASSPRESVQETQYF
TGTGCCAGCTCACCACGGGAATCTGTTCAAGAGACCCAGTACTTC
>TRBJ2-7|.|.|TRBV2
CASSNYEQYF
TGTGCCAGCAGTAACTACGAGCAGTACTTC
>TRBJ1-4|.|.|TRBV5-5
CASSLGEKLFF
TGTGCCAGCAGCTTGGGTGAAAAACTGTTTTTT
>TRBJ1-3|.|.|TRBV9
CASSVASSGNTIYF
TGTGCCAGCAGCGTTGCGTCTTCTGGAAACACCATATATTTT
>TRBJ2-4|.|.|TRBV15
CATSRDRPLGVQYF
TGTGCCACCAGCAGAGATCGGCCGCTGGGAGTTCAGTACTTC
>TRBJ1-5|.|.|TRBV19
CASSMSVLQPQHF
TGTGCCAGTAGTATGAGTGTTCTTCAGCCCCAGCATTTT
>TRBJ2-4|.|TRBD2|TRBV6-5
CASSRTSVGNIQYF
TGTGCCAGCAGTCGAACTAGCGTAGGGAACATTCAGTACTTC
>TRBJ2-1|.|TRBD1|TRBV14
CASSFPRTGKNEQFF
TGTGCCAGCAGCTTCCCGAGGACAGGGAAAAATGAGCAGTTCTTC
>TRBJ2-7|.|TRBD2|TRBV3-1/TRBV3-2
CASSQGTSGIYEQYF
TGTGCCAGCAGCCAAGGGACTAGCGGCATCTACGAGCAGTACTTC
>TRBJ2-4|once|TRBD2|TRBV18
CASSPPAGGGVDIQYF
TGTGCCAGCTCACCACCCGCGGGAGGGGGTGTAGACATTCAGTACTTC
>TRBJ1-1|.|.|TRBV19
CASILSGGAVEAFF
TGTGCCAGCATACTCTCCGGGGGGGCGGTTGAAGCTTTCTTT
>TRBJ2-3|.|.|TRBV21-1
CASTGHRRRGTDTQYF
TGTGCCAGCACCGGGCATCGGCGGAGAGGAACAGATACGCAGTATTTT
>TRBJ1-2|.|TRBD1|TRBV19
CASSIREGAGGYTF
TGTGCCAGTAGTATCCGTGAGGGGGCGGGAGGCTACACCTTC
>TRBJ2-7|.|.|TRBV30
CAWSVQLVGSEQYF
TGTGCCTGGAGTGTACAACTAGTCGGAAGCGAGCAGTACTTC
>TRBJ2-1|.|TRBD2|TRBV5-1
CASSVAGGPGEQFF
TGCGCCAGCAGCGTAGCGGGAGGGCCAGGTGAGCAGTTCTTC
>TRBJ1-2|.|TRBD1|TRBV13
CASSLNRGLGGYTF
TGTGCCAGCAGCTTAAACAGGGGGCTTGGTGGCTACACCTTC